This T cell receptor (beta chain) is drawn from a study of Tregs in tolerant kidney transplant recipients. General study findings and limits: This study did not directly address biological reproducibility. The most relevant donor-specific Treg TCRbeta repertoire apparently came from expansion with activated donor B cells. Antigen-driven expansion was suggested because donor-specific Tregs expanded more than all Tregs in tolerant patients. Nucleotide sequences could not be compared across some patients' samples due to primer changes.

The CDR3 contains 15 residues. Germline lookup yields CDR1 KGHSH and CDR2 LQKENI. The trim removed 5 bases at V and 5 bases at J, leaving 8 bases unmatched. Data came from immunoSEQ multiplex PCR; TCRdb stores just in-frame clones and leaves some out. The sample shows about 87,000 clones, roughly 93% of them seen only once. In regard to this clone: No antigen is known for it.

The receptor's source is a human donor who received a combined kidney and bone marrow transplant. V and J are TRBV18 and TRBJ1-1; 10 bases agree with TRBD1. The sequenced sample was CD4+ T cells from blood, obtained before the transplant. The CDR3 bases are TGTGCCAGCTCAAATACGGACAGGGGGAGTACTGAAGCTTTCTTT. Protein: CASSNTDRGSTEAFF.